The 11 T cell receptor beta chains below were found in one sample sequenced in a study of technical replicates of blood from a handful of donors. TCRdb's copy holds only in-frame clones and misses some; the assay was immunoSEQ multiplex PCR. Of fewer than 90,000 clones in the sample, 94% were seen once. What was sequenced was T cells isolated from PBMCs. The receptors here all came from a human donor in good health.

The chain carries TRBV29-1 and TRBJ1-2; 7 positions match TRBD1. V was clipped by 7 bases and J by 5 bases; unmatched bases: 16. CDR1 SQVTM and CDR2 ANQGSEA come from the germline V gene. This CDR3 is built from 15 residues. Here the CDR3 reads CSGNTGEGEHYGYTF. In nucleotides, the CDR3 is TGCAGCGGGAACACAGGGGAAGGAGAACATTATGGCTACACCTTC.

This chain links TRBV2 with TRBJ1-2, with 12 nucleotides matching TRBD1. CDR1 is SNHLY and CDR2 is FYNNEI in the germline V gene. The CDR3 sequence is 15 residues long. The V segment lost 4 bases and the J segment 4 bases; nucleotides outside the gene matches: 4. CDR3 nucleotides: TGTGCCAGCAGTGCCGGGACAGGGGGCCTCTATGGCTACACCTTC. It translates to CASSAGTGGLYGYTF.

The chain uses TRBV6-1 and TRBJ2-1; D is undetermined. With 5 bases removed from V and 8 bases from J, the gap between germline ends came to 16 bases. The CDR3 totals 14 residues. Germline CDR1 is MNHNS and CDR2 is SASEGT. The CDR3 spells CASSPPQKMDEQFF. The CDR3 coding sequence is TGTGCCAGCAGTCCCCCACAAAAGATGGATGAGCAGTTCTTC.

The chain has TRBV7-9 and TRBJ1-2; 7 nucleotides line up with TRBD1. The CDR3 is 16 amino acids. Per germline, CDR1 SEHNR and CDR2 FQNEAQ (reference sequence). Trimming took 5 bases from V and 5 from J; bases not matched to a gene: 14. The CDR3 DNA reads TGTGCCAGCAGCCGGGGGACAGTAGGGCCACAATATGGCTACACCTTC. The encoded protein is CASSRGTVGPQYGYTF.

The CDR3 is CASSRQGPLKAFF. The DNA for the CDR3 is TGTGCCAGCAGCAGACAGGGGCCACTTAAAGCTTTCTTT. The V and J genes are TRBV7-9 and TRBJ1-1; 8 bases fit TRBD1. V was pared by 5 bases and J by 9 bases, with 8 bases of the junction left unmatched. The CDR3 is 13 residues long. The germline V gene encodes CDR1 SEHNR and CDR2 FQNEAQ (reference sequence).

The rearrangement uses TRBV27 and TRBJ2-7; 10 bases map to TRBD1. The CDR3 contains 16 residues. Per the germline V gene, CDR1 is MNHEY and CDR2 is SMNVEV (reference sequence). V was pared by 7 bases and J by 5 bases, with 14 bases of the junction left unmatched. The CDR3 DNA sequence: TGTGCCAGCAATGTTGGGTCGGGACAGGGGAAGGACGAGCAGTACTTC. Translated, it gives CASNVGSGQGKDEQYF.

This chain uses TRBV7-9 with TRBJ1-5; weak D call: TRBD1 (5 bases). Trimming removed 1 base from V and 3 bases from J, with 7 bases in between. CDR3 length: 14 amino acids. CDR1 and CDR2 from the germline V gene are SEHNR and FQNEAQ (reference sequence). CDR3 residues: CASSLEGINQPQHF. The CDR3 region has the DNA TGTGCCAGCAGCTTAGAGGGGATCAATCAGCCCCAGCATTTT.

The chain links TRBV28 to TRBJ2-2, with D maybe TRBD2 (6 bases). The V gene's germline CDR1 is MDHEN and CDR2 SYDVKM. This CDR3 is 16 amino acids long. V was trimmed by 7 bases and J by 7 bases, leaving 22 bases between them. Here the CDR3 reads CASTAGPAFMGGELFF. The CDR3 DNA follows: TGTGCCAGCACCGCGGGACCGGCTTTTATGGGCGGGGAGCTGTTTTTT.

In nucleotides, the CDR3 is TGTGCCAGCAAACCTGACTCTAACCGGGAGACCCAGTACTTC. Its protein is CASKPDSNRETQYF. The chain couples TRBV2 to TRBJ2-5; D call uncertain. Germline V gene lookup returns CDR1 SNHLY and CDR2 FYNNEI. Trimming cost V 7 bases and J 5 bases, with 17 bases left between them. The CDR3 spans 14 residues.

The chain recombines TRBV11-3 with TRBJ2-5; 10 nucleotides agree with TRBD2. From germline, CDR1 is SGHNT and CDR2 YENEEA. The CDR3 totals 14 residues. Trimming at V came to 1 base and at J to 4 bases, leaving 0 bases not matched to a gene. CDR3 sequence: CASSLASGRETQYF. CDR3 nucleotides: TGTGCCAGCAGCTTAGCTAGCGGGAGAGAGACCCAGTACTTC.

The J gene is TRBJ2-5, the V gene TRBV5-1; D is undetermined. V dropped 0 bases and J dropped 4 bases, with 7 bases sitting between them. The CDR3 consists of 13 residues. The germline V gene has CDR1 SGHRS and CDR2 YFSETQ. CDR3: CASSLATRETQYF. CDR3 nucleotide sequence: TGCGCCAGCAGCTTGGCTACCCGAGAGACCCAGTACTTC.